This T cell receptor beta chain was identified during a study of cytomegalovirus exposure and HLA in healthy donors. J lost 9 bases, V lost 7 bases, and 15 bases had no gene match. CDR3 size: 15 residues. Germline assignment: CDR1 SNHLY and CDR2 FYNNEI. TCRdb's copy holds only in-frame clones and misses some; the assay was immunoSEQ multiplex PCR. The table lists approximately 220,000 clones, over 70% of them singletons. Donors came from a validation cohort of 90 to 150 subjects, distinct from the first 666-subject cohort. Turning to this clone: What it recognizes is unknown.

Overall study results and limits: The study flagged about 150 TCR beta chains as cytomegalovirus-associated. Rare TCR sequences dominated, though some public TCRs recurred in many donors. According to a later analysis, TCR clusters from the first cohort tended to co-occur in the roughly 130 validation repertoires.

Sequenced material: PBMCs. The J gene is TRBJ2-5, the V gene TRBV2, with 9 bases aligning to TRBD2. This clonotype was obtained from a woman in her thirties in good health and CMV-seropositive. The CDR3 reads CASTPERASGAAQYF. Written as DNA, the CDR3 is TGTGCCAGCACTCCGGAACGGGCTAGCGGGGCGGCCCAGTACTTC. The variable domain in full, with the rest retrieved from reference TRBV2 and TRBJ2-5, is EPEVTQTPSHQVTQMGQEVILRCVPISNHLYFYWYRQILGQKVEFLVSFYNNEISEKSEIFDDQFSVERPDGSNFTLKIRSTKLEDSAMYFCASTPERASGAAQYFGPGTRLLVL.